These 8 T cell receptor beta chains share one sample of origin, sequenced in a study of molecular identifiers for immune sequencing clone quantification. TCRdb analysed the PCR reads with MiXCR anew, one entry per CDR3 protein. The sample shows around 470,000 distinct CDR3 sequences, 20% to 25% of them seen only once. The sequencing input was naive CD8+ T cells from blood, with Jurkat cell RNA spiked in. Subset: FACS-sorted CD8+CD4-CCR7+CD45RA+ naive T cells. Receptors originate from a human donor in good health. Some libraries in this study had Jurkat cell RNA spiked in.

This clonotype appeared many times. The J gene is TRBJ1-1, the V gene TRBV7-9, with 7 bases fitting TRBD1. The CDR3 extends over 15 amino acids. The germline V gene has CDR1 SEHNR and CDR2 FQNEAQ (reference sequence). Trimming took 6 bases from V and 8 from J; bases not matched to a gene: 15. The CDR3 region has the DNA TGTGCCAGCAGTCTACAGGGGTACCAGTCCCTAGAAGCTTTCTTT. Its protein product is CASSLQGYQSLEAFF.

The sample holds many counts of this clonotype. The J gene is TRBJ2-7, the V gene TRBV27; 7 nucleotides align to TRBD1. V shed 5 bases and J 5 bases; nucleotides not matched to a gene: 15. Germline values: CDR1 MNHEY, CDR2 SMNVEV (reference sequence). The CDR3 covers 16 residues. The CDR3 here is CASSPIKVQGTNEQYF. The CDR3 nucleotides read TGTGCCAGCAGTCCCATCAAGGTACAGGGGACAAACGAGCAGTACTTC.

This clonotype was picked up many times. The chain uses TRBV7-6 and TRBJ2-5, with D tentatively TRBD2 (6 bases). The CDR3 has 15 residues. Per germline, CDR1 SGHVS and CDR2 FNYEAQ. V gave up 3 bases and J gave up 1 base, with 12 bases separating them. CDR3 DNA: TGTGCCAGCAGCTTGGGGAGCGGGCCCCAAGAGACCCAGTACTTC. Its protein is CASSLGSGPQETQYF.

Remarks on this clonotype: One base away lies a much larger clone, so this may be a sequencing read error. The chain couples TRBV24-1 to TRBJ2-1; TRBD2 aligns across 7 bases. CDR1 is KGHDR and CDR2 is SFDVKD in the germline V gene. The CDR3 totals 13 residues. Here the CDR3 reads CATNQAGYGERFF. Written as DNA, the CDR3 is TGTGCCACCAACCAAGCGGGATATGGTGAGCGGTTCTTC.

In its sample, this clonotype was seen many times. This chain links TRBV7-2 with TRBJ1-5, with TRBD1 as a possible D gene (5 bases). The CDR3 covers 14 residues. V lost 3 bases and J lost 9, with 15 bases in between. Germline assignment: CDR1 SGHTA and CDR2 FQGNSA. CDR3 in amino acids: CASSLGEGYWPQHF. As DNA, the CDR3 is TGTGCCAGCAGCTTGGGCGAGGGGTATTGGCCCCAGCATTTT. Looking up the rest from reference TRBV7-2 and TRBJ1-5 gives the full variable domain: GAGVSQSPSNKVTEKGKDVELRCDPISGHTALYWYRQSLGQGLEFLIYFQGNSAPDKSGLPSDRFSAERTGGSVSTLTIQRTQQEDSAVYLCASSLGEGYWPQHFGDGTRLSIL.

This clonotype was detected a few times. This chain connects TRBV27 to TRBJ1-4, with D possibly being TRBD1 (6 bases). Germline assignment: CDR1 MNHEY and CDR2 SMNVEV (reference sequence). The V and J ends lost 2 bases and 7 bases respectively, with 11 bases between them. This CDR3 is built from 14 residues. Here the CDR3 reads CASSLQGNGEKLFF. CDR3 in DNA: TGTGCCAGCAGTTTACAGGGGAACGGTGAAAAACTGTTTTTT.

In this sample, this clonotype turned up many times. This rearrangement joins TRBV27 to TRBJ2-3, with D hard to call. Germline V gene data show CDR1 as MNHEY and CDR2 as SMNVEV (reference sequence). Trimming stripped 7 bases from V and 0 bases from J, with 11 bases between. The length of the CDR3 is 14 residues. The CDR3 protein is CASKEYPSTDTQYF. In nucleotides, the CDR3 is TGTGCCAGCAAGGAGTATCCTAGCACAGATACGCAGTATTTT.

This clonotype was counted a single time. A much larger clone lies a single base off, so this may be a read error. This rearrangement joins TRBV4-1 to TRBJ1-1; D gene uncertain. The ends were cut back, 2 bases at V and 4 bases at J, with 8 bases in the middle. The germline gives CDR1 MGHRA, CDR2 YSYEKL. This CDR3 is built from 13 residues. In DNA form, the CDR3 reads TGCGCCAGCAGCCAACACCTCTCCACTGAAGCTTTCTTT. This encodes CASSQHLSTEAFF.